The 21 T cell receptor beta chains below were found in one sample sequenced in a study of post-analysis software for immune sequencing data. No antigens are known for them. Study outcomes and limitations: Included in a set of 5 or 6 TRBV segments more frequent in patients than controls were TRBV5-6, TRBV5-1 and TRBV20-1.

The authors incorporated unique molecular identifiers into the TCR beta cDNA libraries. TCRdb analysed the PCR reads with MiXCR anew, one entry per CDR3 protein. This table has hundreds of thousands of distinct CDR3 sequences, roughly half appearing once. Sequencing was done on a sample of blood. The receptors were gathered from a girl aged 5-17 years with multiple sclerosis.

V usage is TRBV6-2 or TRBV6-3 and J usage is TRBJ2-3; 13 nucleotides line up with TRBD2. Germline values: CDR1 MNHEY, CDR2 SVGEGT. Trimming removed 7 bases from V and 5 bases from J; junction bases left unmatched: 9. The CDR3 covers 16 residues. CDR3 residues: CASIGTSGIWKDTQYF. The CDR3 coding sequence is TGTGCCAGCATCGGGACTAGCGGGATCTGGAAAGATACGCAGTATTTT.

This chain joins TRBV29-1 and TRBJ2-3; TRBD2 aligns across 14 bases. Germline V gene data show CDR1 as SQVTM and CDR2 as ANQGSEA. The CDR3 has 17 amino acids. V shed 1 base and J 1 base; nucleotides not matched to a gene: 4. The CDR3 bases are TGCAGCGTTGAAGGGACTAGCGGGAGGTTGGGCACAGATACGCAGTATTTT. Protein: CSVEGTSGRLGTDTQYF.

This clonotype was seen just once. The gene calls are TRBV7-8 and TRBJ1-1; TRBD1 agrees at 8 bases. The CDR3 runs to 16 residues. CDR1 is SGHVS and CDR2 is FQNEAQ in the germline V gene. J lost 2 bases, V lost 1 base, and 6 bases had no gene match. CDR3 in amino acids: CASSLVARGLNTEAFF. CDR3 sequence (DNA): TGTGCCAGCAGCTTAGTAGCCAGGGGGCTAAACACTGAAGCTTTCTTT.

The chain combines TRBV6-2 or TRBV6-3 with TRBJ1-1; 8 positions agree with TRBD1. Germline V gene data show CDR1 as MNHEY and CDR2 as SVGEGT. The CDR3 is 16 residues long. The J segment lost 3 bases and the V segment lost 1 base, leaving 7 bases of the junction unmatched. The DNA of the CDR3 is TGTGCCAGCAGTTACTGGGCAGGGGGCGCAGACACTGAAGCTTTCTTT. Amino acids: CASSYWAGGADTEAFF.

This clonotype was observed once. The genes are TRBV9 and TRBJ2-7; no reliable D call. The CDR3 consists of 15 residues. Germline CDR1 and CDR2: SGDLS and YYNGEE. The germline V and J ends were trimmed by 0 bases and 0 bases, with 10 bases remaining between them. CDR3 residues: CASSVDPADSYEQYF. The DNA of the CDR3 is TGTGCCAGCAGCGTAGATCCGGCAGACTCCTACGAGCAGTACTTC. Looking up the rest from reference TRBV9 and TRBJ2-7 gives the full variable domain: DSGVTQTPKHLITATGQRVTLRCSPRSGDLSVYWYQQSLDQGLQFLIQYYNGEERAKGNILERFSAQQFPDLHSELNLSSLELGDSALYFCASSVDPADSYEQYFGPGTRLTVT.

This chain joins TRBV12-3 or TRBV12-4 and TRBJ2-1; possibly TRBD1 or TRBD2 for D (6 bases each). This CDR3 spans 13 amino acids. Trimming removed 6 bases from V and 8 bases from J, with 14 bases in between. The CDR3 bases are TGTGCCAGCAGGTTTAGGAGGGGGGATGAGCAGTTCTTC. Translation: CASRFRRGDEQFF.

This clonotype was observed a few times. V usage is TRBV15 and J usage is TRBJ1-5; D call uncertain. The length of the CDR3 is 13 residues. The V and J ends lost 5 bases and 5 bases respectively, with 10 bases between them. Germline-derived CDR1 and CDR2 are LNHNV and YYDKDF (reference sequence). This CDR3 reads CATSPPHHQPQHF. CDR3 DNA: TGTGCCACCAGCCCCCCCCACCATCAGCCCCAGCATTTT.

V usage is TRBV5-6 and J usage is TRBJ2-1; 8 nucleotides agree with TRBD2. The J call may not be correct, given that the DNA end is closer to TRBJ2-7. The CDR3 is 14 residues long. In germline, CDR1 is SGHDT, CDR2 YYEEEE. The CDR3: CASSPAGGPNEQYF. In DNA form, the CDR3 reads TGTGCCAGTTCGCCGGCGGGGGGACCGAATGAGCAGTACTTC.

This rearrangement joins TRBV6-1 to TRBJ2-7; D not certain. Germline CDR1 reads MNHNS; CDR2 reads SASEGT. Trimming removed 8 bases from V and 0 bases from J, with 14 bases in between. This CDR3 is built from 14 residues. The CDR3 nucleotides read TGTGCCAGCCCGGGTTTACAGAGCTCCTACGAGCAGTACTTC. Protein sequence: CASPGLQSSYEQYF.

This clonotype was seen a few times. The genes are TRBV7-2 and TRBJ2-4, with TRBD1 identical over 7 bases. V was clipped by 2 bases and J by 13 bases; unmatched bases: 14. This CDR3 contains 15 residues. The V gene's germline CDR1 is SGHTA and CDR2 FQGNSA. This chain's CDR3 is CASSLIKGAFSEQYF. In nucleotides, the CDR3 is TGTGCCAGCAGCTTAATTAAGGGGGCATTCTCTGAGCAGTACTTC. Together with reference TRBV7-2 and TRBJ2-4, the CDR3 gives the full variable domain: GAGVSQSPSNKVTEKGKDVELRCDPISGHTALYWYRQSLGQGLEFLIYFQGNSAPDKSGLPSDRFSAERTGGSVSTLTIQRTQQEDSAVYLCASSLIKGAFSEQYFGAGTRLSVL.

On this clonotype itself: The germline gene is not matched at one end of the junction; a read error may be the cause. The J gene is TRBJ2-2, the V gene TRBV12-3 or TRBV12-4, with 7 bases lining up with TRBD2. The CDR3 is 15 residues long. The DNA for the CDR3 is TGCGCCAGCAGGCGGGGGTCCCCGAACACCGGGGAGCTGTTTTTT. Translating it yields CASRRGSPNTGELFF.

This clonotype has more than one count but fewer than ten. This sequence joins TRBV6-5 and TRBJ2-3; D uncertain. Germline V lookup: CDR1 MNHEY, CDR2 SVGAGI. V was trimmed by 3 bases and J by 1 base, leaving 11 bases between them. This CDR3 spans 15 amino acids. The CDR3 sequence is CASSYRGSRTDTQYF. The CDR3 DNA is TGTGCCAGCAGTTATCGCGGCTCCCGCACAGATACGCAGTATTTT.

The rearrangement uses TRBV7-2 and TRBJ2-1; D may be TRBD2 (5 bases). The germline V gene has CDR1 SGHTA and CDR2 FQGNSA. Trimming cost V 2 bases and J 6 bases, with 17 bases left between them. The CDR3 consists of 16 residues. CDR3: CASSLFIGISVNEQFF. Here the CDR3 DNA reads TGTGCCAGCAGCTTATTTATCGGGATTAGCGTCAATGAGCAGTTCTTC.

The chain carries TRBV6-6 and TRBJ2-3; 10 bases agree with TRBD2. The V and J ends lost 5 bases and 2 bases, in that order; junction bases with no gene match: 7. The CDR3 runs to 16 residues. From germline, CDR1 is MNHNY and CDR2 SVGAGI (reference sequence). CDR3 residues: CASSRHSGGYTDTQYF. DNA for the CDR3: TGTGCCAGCAGTCGCCATAGCGGGGGGTACACAGATACGCAGTATTTT.

CDR3 coding DNA: TGCGCCAGCAGCTTGTCCTGGGACACCTCCTACGAGCAGTACTTC. This encodes CASSLSWDTSYEQYF. The rearrangement links TRBV5-1 to TRBJ2-7; D is perhaps TRBD1 (6 bases). Germline CDR1 SGHRS, CDR2 YFSETQ. The CDR3 sequence is 15 residues long. The V end lost 1 base, the J end lost 0 bases, and 11 bases lay between the germline ends.

The chain is built from TRBV20-1 and TRBJ2-5; TRBD2 aligns across 8 bases. CDR3 length: 17 residues. V shed 3 bases and J 11 bases; nucleotides not matched to a gene: 23. Germline V gives CDR1 DFQATT, CDR2 SNEGSKA (reference sequence). CDR3 residues: CSASPVAGPYSYNEQYF. The CDR3 DNA sequence: TGCAGTGCTAGTCCCGTAGCGGGGCCATACTCCTACAATGAGCAGTACTTC.

This chain links TRBV7-9 with TRBJ2-7; 7 bases are shared with TRBD2. The CDR3 is made up of 15 amino acids. V was clipped by 2 bases and J by 4 bases; unmatched bases: 8. Germline CDR1 and CDR2: SEHNR and FQNEAQ (reference sequence). The CDR3 DNA sequence: TGTGCCAGCAGCTTACGACATGGGGGAGGGTACGAGCAGTACTTC. Residues: CASSLRHGGGYEQYF.

The rearrangement uses TRBV20-1 and TRBJ2-7, with D maybe TRBD1 (6 bases). The better agreement between TRBJ2-5 and the DNA end casts doubt on the J call. In germline, CDR1 is DFQATT, CDR2 SNEGSKA (reference sequence). This CDR3 region has 13 residues. Here the CDR3 DNA reads TGCAGTGGGTCAGGGGCGCGTAGGGAGACCCAGTACTTC. Protein sequence: CSGSGARRETQYF.

The chain uses TRBV5-6 and TRBJ2-3; 7 bases are shared with TRBD1. This CDR3 comprises 16 residues. The germline V gene encodes CDR1 SGHDT and CDR2 YYEEEE. The junction had 6 bases not matched to a gene; V was cut back by 1 base and J by 1 base. The CDR3 is CASSLNRGQRTDTQYF. In DNA, the CDR3 is TGTGCCAGCAGCTTGAATAGGGGGCAGCGCACAGATACGCAGTATTTT.

The rearrangement joins TRBV20-1 to TRBJ2-7, with TRBD2 matching over 11 bases. From germline, CDR1 is DFQATT and CDR2 SNEGSKA (reference sequence). The CDR3 contains 15 residues. V lost 0 bases, J lost 10 bases, and 11 bases stayed unmatched. DNA for the CDR3: TGCAGTGCTAGAGATTGGACTAGCGGGTTCAGTACCCAGTACTTC. It specifies CSARDWTSGFSTQYF.

On this clonotype itself: An end of the junction differs from the germline gene, which may be a read error. This chain joins TRBV20-1 and TRBJ2-5; 8 bases are a match to TRBD2. The germline CDR1 and CDR2 sequences are DFQATT and SNEGSKA (reference sequence). The CDR3 covers 15 residues. The CDR3 DNA reads TGTAGTACTGTTCCGGCAGCGGGAGTGGGGGAGACCCAGTACTTC. Translating gives CSTVPAAGVGETQYF.